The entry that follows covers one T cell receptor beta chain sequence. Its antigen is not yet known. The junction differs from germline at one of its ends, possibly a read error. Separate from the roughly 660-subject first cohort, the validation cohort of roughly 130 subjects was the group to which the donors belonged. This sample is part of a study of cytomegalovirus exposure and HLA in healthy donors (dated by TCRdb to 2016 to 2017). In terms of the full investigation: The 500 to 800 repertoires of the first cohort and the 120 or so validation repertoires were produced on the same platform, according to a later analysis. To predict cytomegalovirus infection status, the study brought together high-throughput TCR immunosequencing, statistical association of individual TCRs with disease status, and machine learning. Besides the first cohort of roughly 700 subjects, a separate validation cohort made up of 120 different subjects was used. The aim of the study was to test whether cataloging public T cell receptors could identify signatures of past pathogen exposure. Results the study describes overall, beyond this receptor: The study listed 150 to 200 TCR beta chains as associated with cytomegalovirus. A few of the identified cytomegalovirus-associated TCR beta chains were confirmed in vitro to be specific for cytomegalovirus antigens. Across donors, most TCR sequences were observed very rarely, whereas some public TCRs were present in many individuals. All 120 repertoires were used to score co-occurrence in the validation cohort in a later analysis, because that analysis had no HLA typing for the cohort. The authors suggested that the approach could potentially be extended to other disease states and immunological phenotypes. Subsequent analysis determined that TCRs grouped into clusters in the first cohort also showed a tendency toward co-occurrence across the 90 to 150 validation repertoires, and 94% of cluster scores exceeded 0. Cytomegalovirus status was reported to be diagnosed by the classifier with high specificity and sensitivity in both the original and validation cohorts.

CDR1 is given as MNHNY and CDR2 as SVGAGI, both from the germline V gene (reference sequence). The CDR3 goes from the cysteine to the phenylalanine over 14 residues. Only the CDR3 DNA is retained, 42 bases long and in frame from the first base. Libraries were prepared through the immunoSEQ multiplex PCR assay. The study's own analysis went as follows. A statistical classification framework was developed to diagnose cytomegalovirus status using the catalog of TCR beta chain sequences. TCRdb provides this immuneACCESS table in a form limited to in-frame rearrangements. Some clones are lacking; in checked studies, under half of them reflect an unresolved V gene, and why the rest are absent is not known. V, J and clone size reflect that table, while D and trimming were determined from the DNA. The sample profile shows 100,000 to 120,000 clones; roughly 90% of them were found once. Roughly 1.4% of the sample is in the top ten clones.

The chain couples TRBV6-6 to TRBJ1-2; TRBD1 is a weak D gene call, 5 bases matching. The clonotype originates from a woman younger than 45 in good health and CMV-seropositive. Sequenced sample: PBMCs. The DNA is TGTGCCAGCAGTCACTCGGACATACCCTATGGCTACACCTTC. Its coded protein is CASSHSDIPYGYTF.